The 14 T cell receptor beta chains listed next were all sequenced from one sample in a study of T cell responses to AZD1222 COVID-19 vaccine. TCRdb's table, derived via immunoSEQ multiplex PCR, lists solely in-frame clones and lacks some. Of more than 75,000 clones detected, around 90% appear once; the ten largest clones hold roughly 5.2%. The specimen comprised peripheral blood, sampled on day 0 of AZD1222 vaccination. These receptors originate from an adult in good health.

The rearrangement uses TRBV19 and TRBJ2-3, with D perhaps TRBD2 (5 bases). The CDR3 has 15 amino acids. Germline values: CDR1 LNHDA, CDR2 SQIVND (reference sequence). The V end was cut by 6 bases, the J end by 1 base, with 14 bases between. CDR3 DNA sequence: TGTGCCAGTAGCGAGGGCTTCCGGGGCACAGATACGCAGTATTTT. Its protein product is CASSEGFRGTDTQYF.

The CDR3 region is CASSPRLENTEAFF. Written as DNA, the CDR3 is TGTGCCAGCTCACCACGATTGGAGAACACTGAAGCTTTCTTT. The chain links TRBV18 to TRBJ1-1; D unclear. V lost 1 base and J 1 base, leaving 7 bases between the germline ends. Germline V lookup: CDR1 KGHSH, CDR2 LQKENI. CDR3 length: 14 amino acids.

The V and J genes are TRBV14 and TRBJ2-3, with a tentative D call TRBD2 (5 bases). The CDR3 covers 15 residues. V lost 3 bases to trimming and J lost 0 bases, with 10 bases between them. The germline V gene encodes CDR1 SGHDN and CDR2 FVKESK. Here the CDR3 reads CASSQPGISTDTQYF. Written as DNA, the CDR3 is TGTGCCAGCAGCCAGCCCGGGATTAGCACAGATACGCAGTATTTT. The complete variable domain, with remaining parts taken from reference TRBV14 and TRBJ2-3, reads EAGVTQFPSHSVIEKGQTVTLRCDPISGHDNLYWYRRVMGKEIKFLLHFVKESKQDESGMPNNRFLAERTGGTYSTLKVQPAELEDSGVYFCASSQPGISTDTQYFGPGTRLTVL.

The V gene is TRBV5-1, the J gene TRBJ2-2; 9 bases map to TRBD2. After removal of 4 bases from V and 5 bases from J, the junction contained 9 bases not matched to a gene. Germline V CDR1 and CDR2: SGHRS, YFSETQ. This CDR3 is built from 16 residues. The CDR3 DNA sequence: TGCGCCAGCAGCCGGTTAGCGGGAGATCGAACCGGGGAGCTGTTTTTT. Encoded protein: CASSRLAGDRTGELFF.

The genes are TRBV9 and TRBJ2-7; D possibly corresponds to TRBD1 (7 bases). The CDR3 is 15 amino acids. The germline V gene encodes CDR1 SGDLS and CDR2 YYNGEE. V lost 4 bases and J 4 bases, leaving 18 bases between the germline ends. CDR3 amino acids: CASSQGGLVSYEQYF. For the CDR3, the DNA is TGTGCCAGCAGCCAGGGGGGTTTGGTTTCGTACGAGCAGTACTTC.

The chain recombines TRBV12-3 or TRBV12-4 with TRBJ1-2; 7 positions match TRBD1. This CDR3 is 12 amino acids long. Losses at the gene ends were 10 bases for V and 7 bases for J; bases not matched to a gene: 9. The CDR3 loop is CATQGNWVGYTF. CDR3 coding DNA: TGTGCCACACAGGGGAACTGGGTTGGCTACACCTTC.

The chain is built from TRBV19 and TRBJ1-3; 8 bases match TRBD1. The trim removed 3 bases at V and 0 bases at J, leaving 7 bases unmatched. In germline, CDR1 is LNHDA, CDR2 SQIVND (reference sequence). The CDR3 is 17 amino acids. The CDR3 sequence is CASSMEGQDTSGNTIYF. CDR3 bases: TGTGCCAGTAGTATGGAGGGACAGGATACCTCTGGAAACACCATATATTTT.

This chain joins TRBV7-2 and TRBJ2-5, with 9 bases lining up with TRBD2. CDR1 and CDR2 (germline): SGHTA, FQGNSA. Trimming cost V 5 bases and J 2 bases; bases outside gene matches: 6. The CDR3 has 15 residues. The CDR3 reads CASSAGTSWQETQYF. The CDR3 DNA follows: TGTGCCAGCAGCGCGGGGACTAGCTGGCAAGAGACCCAGTACTTC.

CDR3 coding DNA: TGTGCCAGTAGTATCGAGAGCGGGACCTACAATGAGCAGTTCTTC. This sequence encodes CASSIESGTYNEQFF. The rearrangement joins TRBV19 to TRBJ2-1, with 7 bases matching TRBD2. The germline V gene encodes CDR1 LNHDA and CDR2 SQIVND (reference sequence). The V segment lost 3 bases and the J segment 2 bases; nucleotides outside the gene matches: 4. The CDR3 is 15 residues long.

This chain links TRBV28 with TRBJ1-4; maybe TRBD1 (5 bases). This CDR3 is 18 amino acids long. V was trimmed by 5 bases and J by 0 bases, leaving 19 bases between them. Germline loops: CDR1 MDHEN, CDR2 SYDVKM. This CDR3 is CASSPGTVKAPTNEKLFF. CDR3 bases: TGTGCCAGCAGTCCTGGGACGGTGAAGGCCCCAACTAATGAAAAACTGTTTTTT.

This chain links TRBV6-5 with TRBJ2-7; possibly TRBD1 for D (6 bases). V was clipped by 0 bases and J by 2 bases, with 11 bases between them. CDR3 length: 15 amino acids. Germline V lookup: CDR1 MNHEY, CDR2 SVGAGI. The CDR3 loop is CASSYSGTIAYEQYF. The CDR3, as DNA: TGTGCCAGCAGTTACTCCGGGACAATCGCCTACGAGCAGTACTTC.

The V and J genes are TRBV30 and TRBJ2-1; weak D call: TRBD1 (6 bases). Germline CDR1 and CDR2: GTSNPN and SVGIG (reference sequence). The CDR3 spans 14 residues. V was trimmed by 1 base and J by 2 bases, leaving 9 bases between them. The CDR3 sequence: CAWSADSTYNEQFF. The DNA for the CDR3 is TGTGCCTGGAGTGCGGACAGCACCTACAATGAGCAGTTCTTC.

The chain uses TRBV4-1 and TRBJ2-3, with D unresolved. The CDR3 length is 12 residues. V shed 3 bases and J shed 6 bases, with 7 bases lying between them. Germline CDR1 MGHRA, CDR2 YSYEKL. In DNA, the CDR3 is TGCGCCAGCAGCCATCAACCGGATACGCAGTATTTT. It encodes CASSHQPDTQYF.

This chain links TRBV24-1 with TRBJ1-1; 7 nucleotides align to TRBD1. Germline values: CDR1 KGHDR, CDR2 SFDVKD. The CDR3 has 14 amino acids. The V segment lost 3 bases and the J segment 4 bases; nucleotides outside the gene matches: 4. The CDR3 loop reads CATSDPDRATEAFF. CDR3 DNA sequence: TGTGCCACCAGTGATCCAGACAGGGCCACTGAAGCTTTCTTT.